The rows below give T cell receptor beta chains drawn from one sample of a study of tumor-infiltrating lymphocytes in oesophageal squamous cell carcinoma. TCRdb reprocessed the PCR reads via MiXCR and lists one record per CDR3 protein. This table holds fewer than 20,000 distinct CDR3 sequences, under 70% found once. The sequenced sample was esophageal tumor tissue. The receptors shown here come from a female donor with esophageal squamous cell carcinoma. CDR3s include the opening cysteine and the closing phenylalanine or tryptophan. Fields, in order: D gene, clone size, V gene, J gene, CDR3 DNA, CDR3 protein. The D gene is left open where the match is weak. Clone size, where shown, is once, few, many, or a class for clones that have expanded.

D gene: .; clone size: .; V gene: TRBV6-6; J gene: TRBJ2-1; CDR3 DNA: TGTGCCAGCAGCAAGGCCGGTGGAGCGGCCAACTACAATGAGCAGTTCTTC; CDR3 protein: CASSKAGGAANYNEQFF
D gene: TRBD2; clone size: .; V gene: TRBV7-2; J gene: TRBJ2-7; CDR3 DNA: TGTGCCAGCAGCTTTAGCGGGGGGGGTTACAATGAGCAGTACTTC; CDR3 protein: CASSFSGGGYNEQYF
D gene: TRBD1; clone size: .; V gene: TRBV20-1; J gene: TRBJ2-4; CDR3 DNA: TGCAGTGCTAGAGTAGGACAGGGCCCCTACAATGAGCAGTACTTC; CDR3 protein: CSARVGQGPYNEQYF
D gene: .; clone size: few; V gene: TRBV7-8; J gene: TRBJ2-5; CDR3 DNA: TGTGCCAGCAGCTTAAGGACAACCCAAGAGACCCAGTACTTC; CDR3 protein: CASSLRTTQETQYF
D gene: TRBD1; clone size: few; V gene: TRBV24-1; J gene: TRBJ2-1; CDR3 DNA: TGTGCCACCAGTGCCGGGACAGGGGGCTCAAATGAGCAGTTCTTC; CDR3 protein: CATSAGTGGSNEQFF
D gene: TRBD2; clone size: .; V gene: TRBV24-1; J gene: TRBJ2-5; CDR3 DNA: TGTGCCACCAGTGACCCCGGGACTAGCGGGAGGGACCAAGAGACCCAGTACTTC; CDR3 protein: CATSDPGTSGRDQETQYF
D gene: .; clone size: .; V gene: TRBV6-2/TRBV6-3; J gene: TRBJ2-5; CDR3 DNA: TGTGCCAGCAGTTACTCGGGACCCCAAGAGACCCAGTACTTC; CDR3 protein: CASSYSGPQETQYF
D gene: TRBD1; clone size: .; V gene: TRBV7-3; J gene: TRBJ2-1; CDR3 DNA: TGTGCCAGCAGCTTAGGACAGGGGCTAAATGAGCAGTTCTTC; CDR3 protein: CASSLGQGLNEQFF
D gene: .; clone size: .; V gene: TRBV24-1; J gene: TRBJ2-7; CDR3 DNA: TGTACCACCAGTGATTTAACTTGGTACAATGAGCAGTACTTC; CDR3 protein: CTTSDLTWYNEQYF
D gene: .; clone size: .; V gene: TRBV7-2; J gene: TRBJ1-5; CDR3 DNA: TGTGCCAGCAGCCCCAACGGCAGGGGCAATCAGCCCCAGCATTTT; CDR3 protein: CASSPNGRGNQPQHF
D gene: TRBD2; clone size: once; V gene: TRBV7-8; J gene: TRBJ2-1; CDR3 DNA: TGTGCCAGCAGCTTAAGGACTAGCGGCAACAATGAGCAGTTCTTC; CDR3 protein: CASSLRTSGNNEQFF
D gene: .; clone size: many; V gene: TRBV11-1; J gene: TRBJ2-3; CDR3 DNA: TGTGCCAGCAGCGGCAGAGGACAGCCTAGCACAGATACGCAGTATTTT; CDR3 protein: CASSGRGQPSTDTQYF
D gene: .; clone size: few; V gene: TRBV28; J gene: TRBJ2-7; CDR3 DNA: TGTGCCAGCAAAGGGAGGGGGGCGTCCTACGAGCAGTACTTC; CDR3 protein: CASKGRGASYEQYF
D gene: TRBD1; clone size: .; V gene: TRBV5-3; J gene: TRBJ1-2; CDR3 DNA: TGTGCCAGCAGCCCGCGGACAGGGAGTAACTATGGCTACACCTTC; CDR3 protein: CASSPRTGSNYGYTF
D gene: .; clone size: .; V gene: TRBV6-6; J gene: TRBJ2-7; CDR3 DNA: TGTGCCAGCAGTCTTAGCACGGGGCTTTACAATGAGCAGTACTTC; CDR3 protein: CASSLSTGLYNEQYF
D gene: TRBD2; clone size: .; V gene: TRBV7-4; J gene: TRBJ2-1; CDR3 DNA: TGTGCCAGCAGCCCCGGACTAGCGGGAGGCCTGCACTACAATGAGCAGTTCTTC; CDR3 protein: CASSPGLAGGLHYNEQFF
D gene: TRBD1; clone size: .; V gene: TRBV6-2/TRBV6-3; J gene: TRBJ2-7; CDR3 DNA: TGTGCCAGCAGTTCCCAGGGGGACGAGCAGTACTTC; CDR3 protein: CASSSQGDEQYF
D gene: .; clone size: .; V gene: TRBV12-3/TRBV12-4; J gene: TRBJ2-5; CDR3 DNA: TGTGCCAGCAGTCCTCGATCCTGGGGGTCACCCCTCCACTTC; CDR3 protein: CASSPRSWGSPLHF
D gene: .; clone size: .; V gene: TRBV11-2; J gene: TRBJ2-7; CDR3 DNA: TGTGCCAGCAGCTTAGCGGGGGTCGACGAGCAGTACTTC; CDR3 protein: CASSLAGVDEQYF
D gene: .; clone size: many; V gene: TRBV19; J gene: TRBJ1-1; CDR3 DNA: TGTGCCAGTAGTATTAAAGCGCAGGCACCTGAAGCTTTCTTT; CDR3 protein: CASSIKAQAPEAFF
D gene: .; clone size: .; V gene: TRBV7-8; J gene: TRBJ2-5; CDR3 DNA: TGTGCCAGCAGCTTAGGGTGGGTCAGGGAGACCCAGTACTTC; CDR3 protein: CASSLGWVRETQYF
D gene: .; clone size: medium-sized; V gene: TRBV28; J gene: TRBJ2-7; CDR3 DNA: TGTGCCAGCACGTCCTCCGGGACTCCTAACTCCTACGAGCAGTACTTC; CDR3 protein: CASTSSGTPNSYEQYF
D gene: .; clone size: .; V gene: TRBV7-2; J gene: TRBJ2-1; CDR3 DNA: TGTGCCAGCAGCTCCCCTAGTGTAAGAGGGCAGTTCTTC; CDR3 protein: CASSSPSVRGQFF
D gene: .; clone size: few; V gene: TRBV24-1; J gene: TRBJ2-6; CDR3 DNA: .; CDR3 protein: CATSQDTRDPVLRF
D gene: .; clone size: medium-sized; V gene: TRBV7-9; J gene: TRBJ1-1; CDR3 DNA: TGTGCCAGCAGCCCCCCCAGGGAATCGAACACTGAAGCTTTCTTT; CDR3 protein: CASSPPRESNTEAFF
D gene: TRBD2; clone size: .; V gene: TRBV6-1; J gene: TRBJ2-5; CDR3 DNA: TGTGCCAGCAGTGACCCCTGGGGGGGGAAGGAGACCCAGTACTTC; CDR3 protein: CASSDPWGGKETQYF
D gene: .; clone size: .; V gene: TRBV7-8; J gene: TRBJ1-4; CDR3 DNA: TGTGCCAGCTCTGCGCGCAGGGACGGTGAAAAACTGTTTTTT; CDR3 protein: CASSARRDGEKLFF
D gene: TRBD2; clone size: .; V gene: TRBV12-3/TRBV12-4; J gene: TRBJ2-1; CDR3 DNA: TGTGCCAGCAGGCGGGGGGCTTACAATGAGCAGTTCTTC; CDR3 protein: CASRRGAYNEQFF
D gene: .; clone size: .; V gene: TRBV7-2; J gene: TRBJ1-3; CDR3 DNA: TGTGCCAGCAGCTTTCCCGGAAACACCATATATTTT; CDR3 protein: CASSFPGNTIYF
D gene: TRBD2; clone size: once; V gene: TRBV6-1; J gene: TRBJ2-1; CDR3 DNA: TGTGCCACCATATCGGGACTAGCCTCCTACAATGAGCAGTTCTTC; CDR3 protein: CATISGLASYNEQFF
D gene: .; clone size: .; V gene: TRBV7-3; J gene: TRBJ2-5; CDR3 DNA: TGTGCCAGCAGCCGGATTCAGCGGCAAGAGACCCAGTACTTC; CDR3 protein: CASSRIQRQETQYF
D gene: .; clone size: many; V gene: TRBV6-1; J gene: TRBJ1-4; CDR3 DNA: TGTGCCAGCAGTCCATGGAGGGGGGGCGGTGAAAAACTGTTTTTT; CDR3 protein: CASSPWRGGGEKLFF
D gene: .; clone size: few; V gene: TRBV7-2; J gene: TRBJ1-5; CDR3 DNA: TGTGCCAGCAGCTTAGACCGCGAGCCTCGGCCCCAGCATTTT; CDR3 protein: CASSLDREPRPQHF
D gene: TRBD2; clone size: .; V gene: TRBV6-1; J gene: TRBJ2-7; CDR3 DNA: TGTGCCAGCAGTCAACCGGGACTAGCGGGACTCGAGCAGTACTTC; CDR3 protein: CASSQPGLAGLEQYF
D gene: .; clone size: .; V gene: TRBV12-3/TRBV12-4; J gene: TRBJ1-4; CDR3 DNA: TGTGCCAGCTGTAGACAGAGAAATGAAAAACTGTTTTTT; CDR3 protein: CASCRQRNEKLFF
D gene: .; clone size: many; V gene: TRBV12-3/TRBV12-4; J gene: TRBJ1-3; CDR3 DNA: TGTGCCAGCAGTCGCATGACACCGTCCGAGACCATATATTTT; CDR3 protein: CASSRMTPSETIYF
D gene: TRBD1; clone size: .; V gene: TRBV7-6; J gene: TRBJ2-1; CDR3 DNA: TGTGCCAGCAGCTCACCGGGACAGGGTCTAAATGAGCAGTTCTTC; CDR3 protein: CASSSPGQGLNEQFF
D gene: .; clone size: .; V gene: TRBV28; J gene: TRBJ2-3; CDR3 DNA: TGTGCCAGCAGTTTACCCCCGAATACGCAGTATTTT; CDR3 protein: CASSLPPNTQYF
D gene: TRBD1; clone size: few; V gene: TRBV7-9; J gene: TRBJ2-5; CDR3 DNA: TGTGCCAGCAGCTCTGGGACAGGGATCTACAATGAGCAGTACTTC; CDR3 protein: CASSSGTGIYNEQYF
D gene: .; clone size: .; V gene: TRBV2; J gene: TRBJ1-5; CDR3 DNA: TGTGCCAGCAGTGGACAGTACAATCAGCCCCAGCATTTT; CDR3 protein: CASSGQYNQPQHF
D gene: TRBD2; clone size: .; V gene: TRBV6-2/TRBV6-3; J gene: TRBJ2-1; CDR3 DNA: TGTGCCAGCAGTTTCGGGAGCGGGAAGTACAATGAGCAGTTCTTC; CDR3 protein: CASSFGSGKYNEQFF
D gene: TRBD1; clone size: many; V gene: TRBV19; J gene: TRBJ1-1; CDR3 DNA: TGTGCCAGTACCTCCCCGGACAGGGGGCTCGGGGAAGCTTTCTTT; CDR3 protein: CASTSPDRGLGEAFF
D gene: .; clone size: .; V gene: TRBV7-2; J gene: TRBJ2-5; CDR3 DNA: TGTGCCAGCAGTACCCAGGGTCTGAATGAAGAGACCCAGTACTTC; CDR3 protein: CASSTQGLNEETQYF
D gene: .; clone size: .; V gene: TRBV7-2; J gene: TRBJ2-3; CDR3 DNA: .; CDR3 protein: CASSLGTDRNIQYFGAADTQYF
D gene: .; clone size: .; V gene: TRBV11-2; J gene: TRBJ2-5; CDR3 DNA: TGTGCCAGCAGCCAGCGACAGACCCAGTACTTC; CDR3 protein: CASSQRQTQYF
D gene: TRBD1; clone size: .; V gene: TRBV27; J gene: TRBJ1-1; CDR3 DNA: TGTGCCAGCAGTTTATCCGGGACAGTCGCTGAAGCTTTCTTT; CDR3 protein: CASSLSGTVAEAFF
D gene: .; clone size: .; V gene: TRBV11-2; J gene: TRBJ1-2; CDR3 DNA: TGTGCCAGCAGCCCACAGGGACGCGGCTACACCTTC; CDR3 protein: CASSPQGRGYTF